This TCR beta chain was documented in a study of blood T cells in healthy people across ages. Study-level points and caveats: Not knowing donor CMV status may have confounded expanded clonotype changes.

A word on this clonotype: Its target is unknown.

The germline V and J ends were trimmed by 0 bases and 15 bases, with 18 bases remaining between them. The CDR3 is 14 residues long. The germline V gene encodes CDR1 LGHNA and CDR2 YSLEER. PCR was performed a second time for roughly 7 to 12 cycles using a sample-barcoded 5' primer and a J-beta primer mix. Sequencing yielded, for each sample, at least 2.5 million paired-end reads carrying CDR3. One entry per CDR3 protein results from TCRdb running MiXCR on the 5' RACE reads. The table lists about 970,000 distinct CDR3 sequences, roughly 51% of them singletons. The source of this sequence is a woman aged 55 to 70 in good health. J is TRBJ2-1 and V is TRBV4-3; no clear D. The material sequenced was blood. The CDR3 sequence is CASSQEGKASGLFF. DNA of the CDR3: TGCGCCAGCAGCCAAGAGGGAAAAGCCAGTGGGCTGTTCTTC.